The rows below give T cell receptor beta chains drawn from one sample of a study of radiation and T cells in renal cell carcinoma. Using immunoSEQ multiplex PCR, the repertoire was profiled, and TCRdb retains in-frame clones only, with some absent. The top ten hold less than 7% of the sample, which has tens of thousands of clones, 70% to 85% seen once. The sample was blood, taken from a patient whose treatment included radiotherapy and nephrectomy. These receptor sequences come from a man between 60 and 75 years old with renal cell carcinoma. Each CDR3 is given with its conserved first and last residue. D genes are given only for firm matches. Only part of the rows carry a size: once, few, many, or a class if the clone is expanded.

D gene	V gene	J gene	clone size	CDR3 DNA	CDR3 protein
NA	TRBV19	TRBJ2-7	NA	TGTGCCAGTAGTATCCGGACAGCTGTATACGAGCAGTACTTC	CASSIRTAVYEQYF
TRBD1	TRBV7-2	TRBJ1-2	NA	TGTGCCAGCAGCTTAGACAGGGGAGACTATGGCTACACCTTC	CASSLDRGDYGYTF
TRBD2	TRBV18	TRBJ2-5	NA	TGTGCCAGCTCACCCACCGGGGGGGAAGAGACCCAGTACTTC	CASSPTGGEETQYF
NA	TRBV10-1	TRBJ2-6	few	TGCGCCAGCAGTGTTGACGCCTCTGGGGCCAACGTCCTGACTTTC	CASSVDASGANVLTF
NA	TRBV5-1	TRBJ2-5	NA	TGCGCCAGCAGCCGGGTCCACAGCTATCCCGAAGAGACCCAGTACTTC	CASSRVHSYPEETQYF
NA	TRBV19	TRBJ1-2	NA	TGTGCCAGTAGTATAGGTTTCGATGGCTACACCTTC	CASSIGFDGYTF
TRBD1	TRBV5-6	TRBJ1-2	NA	TGTGCCAGCAGCTTGGCCGGGACAGGGGCCGGGATGGGCTACACCTTC	CASSLAGTGAGMGYTF
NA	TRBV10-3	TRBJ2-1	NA	TGTGCCATCAGTGCTTTAGCGCGGACTGTTCCCAATGAGCAGTTCTTC	CAISALARTVPNEQFF
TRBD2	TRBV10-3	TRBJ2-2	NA	TGTGCCATTTCGACTAGCGGGAGAGACACCGGGGAGCTGTTTTTT	CAISTSGRDTGELFF
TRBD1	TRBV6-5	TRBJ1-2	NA	TGTGCCAGCAGTTCACAGGGGGCAGTTGGCTATGGCTACACCTTC	CASSSQGAVGYGYTF
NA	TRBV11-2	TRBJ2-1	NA	TGTGCCAGCAGCCCAGATCCGTTGAGCAATGAGCAGTTCTTC	CASSPDPLSNEQFF
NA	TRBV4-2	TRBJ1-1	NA	TGTGCCAGCAGCCAAGGGGTGATGAACACTGAAGCTTTCTTT	CASSQGVMNTEAFF
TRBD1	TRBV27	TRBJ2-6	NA	TGTGCCAGCAGTTTTAGGACAGGGTTTAACCAACCAACCAACGTCCTGACTTTC	CASSFRTGFNQPTNVLTF
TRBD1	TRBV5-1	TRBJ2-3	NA	TGCGCCAGCAGCTCCTGGGACAGCCCTAGCACAGATACGCAGTATTTT	CASSSWDSPSTDTQYF
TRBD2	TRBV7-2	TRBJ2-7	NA	TGTGCCAGCAGCTGGGGGGCTAGCGGGGGCTACGAGCAGTACTTC	CASSWGASGGYEQYF
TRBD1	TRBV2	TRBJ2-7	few	TGTGCCAAAGCAGGGGGCTCAGGGCAGTACTTC	CAKAGGSGQYF
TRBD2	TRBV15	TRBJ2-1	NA	TGTGCTGTACCGAGCGGGAGGGGTTACAATGAGCAGTTCTTC	CAVPSGRGYNEQFF
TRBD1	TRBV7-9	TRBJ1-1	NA	TGTGCCAGCAGTACCCCGGGACAGGGGGCTTTGAACACTGAAGCTTTCTTT	CASSTPGQGALNTEAFF
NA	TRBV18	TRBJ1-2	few	TGTGCCAGCTCACCCTCAGTGGAGGGCGGCTACACCTTC	CASSPSVEGGYTF
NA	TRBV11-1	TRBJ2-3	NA	TGTGCCAGCAGCTTGGCAGGGGAGTCCACAGATACGCAGTATTTT	CASSLAGESTDTQYF
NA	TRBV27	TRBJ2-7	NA	TGTGCCAGCATCGCCTATAAGGACTACGAGCAGTACTTC	CASIAYKDYEQYF
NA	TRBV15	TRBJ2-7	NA	TGTGCCACCAGCAGGATGGGGCCGTCCTACGAGCAGTACTTC	CATSRMGPSYEQYF
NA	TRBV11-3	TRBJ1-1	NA	TGTGCCAGCAGCTTAGGCACCAACACTGAAGCTTTCTTT	CASSLGTNTEAFF
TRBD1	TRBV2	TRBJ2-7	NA	TGTGCCAGCATGAGGGGGACAGGAAGTTACGAGCAGTACTTC	CASMRGTGSYEQYF
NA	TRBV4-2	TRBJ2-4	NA	TGTGCCAGCAGCCAGCCGGGGACAAAAAACATTCAGTACTTC	CASSQPGTKNIQYF
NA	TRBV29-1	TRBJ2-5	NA	TGCAGCGTTTGGTTGAGTTCGGCCAGCCGAGAGACCCAGTACTTC	CSVWLSSASRETQYF
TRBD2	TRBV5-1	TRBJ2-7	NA	TGCGCCAGCACCTCCAGGGAGGGCCGAGGCGAGCAGTACTTC	CASTSREGRGEQYF
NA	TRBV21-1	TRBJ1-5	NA	TGTGCCAGCAGCAAATCTAACAGACCCTATCAGCCCCAGCATTTT	CASSKSNRPYQPQHF
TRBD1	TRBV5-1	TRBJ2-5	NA	TGCGCCAGCAGCTCGAATCCGGGACAGCCATGGGAGACCCAGTACTTC	CASSSNPGQPWETQYF
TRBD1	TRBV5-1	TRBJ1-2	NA	TGCGCCAGCAGCTTGGATTTGGAGGGGGCTGGCTACACCTTC	CASSLDLEGAGYTF
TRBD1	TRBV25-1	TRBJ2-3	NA	TGTGCCAGCAGAACAGGGGGATGGTCCCCGGACACAGATACGCAGTATTTT	CASRTGGWSPDTDTQYF
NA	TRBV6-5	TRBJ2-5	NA	TGTGCCAGCAGTTACTCGTGGGGCAGGCAAGAGACCCAGTACTTC	CASSYSWGRQETQYF
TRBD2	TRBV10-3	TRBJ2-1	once	TGTGCCATCAGTGGTGCGGGAGAGGGCTGGAGTGAGCAGTTCTTC	CAISGAGEGWSEQFF
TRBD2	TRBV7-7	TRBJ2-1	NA	TGTGCCAGCAGCCCCCGGACTAGCGGGAGGAATGAGCAGTTCTTC	CASSPRTSGRNEQFF
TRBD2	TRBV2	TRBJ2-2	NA	TGTGCCAGCAGTGCCCTCGCGACTAGCGGGCCAAACACCGGGGAGCTGTTTTTT	CASSALATSGPNTGELFF
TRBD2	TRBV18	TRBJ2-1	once	TGTGCCAGCTCGGGACTAGCGGGAGTCGGCGATGAGCAGTTCTTC	CASSGLAGVGDEQFF
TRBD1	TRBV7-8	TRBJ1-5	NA	TGTGCCAGCAGCTTAGGAGGAGGGGGCGGTCAGCCCCAGCATTTT	CASSLGGGGGQPQHF
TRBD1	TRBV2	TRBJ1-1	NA	TGTGCCAGCAGGAGGGACAGGGCGAACACTGAAGCTTTCTTT	CASRRDRANTEAFF
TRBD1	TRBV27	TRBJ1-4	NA	TGTGCCAGCAGGGACAGGGGGCGGATTGAAAAACTGTTTTTT	CASRDRGRIEKLFF
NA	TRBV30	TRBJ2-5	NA	TGTGCCTGGAGGACCCCCGGAGTAGAGACCCAGTACTTC	CAWRTPGVETQYF
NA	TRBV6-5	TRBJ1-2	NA	TGTGCCAGCAGTTACTCGGGGCAGGGAGGCGACTATGGCTACACCTTC	CASSYSGQGGDYGYTF
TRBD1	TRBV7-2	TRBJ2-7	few	TGTGCCAGCAGCCCTGGCCACCGACAGGGGGCAAGCGAGCAGTACTTC	CASSPGHRQGASEQYF
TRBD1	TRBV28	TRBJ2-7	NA	TGTGCCAGCTTCTCGGAGGGACAGGCCTACGAGCAGTACTTC	CASFSEGQAYEQYF
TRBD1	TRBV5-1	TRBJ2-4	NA	TGCGCCAGCAGCTTCGGGACAGGGGGGAACATTCAGTACTTC	CASSFGTGGNIQYF
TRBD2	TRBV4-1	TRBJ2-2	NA	TGCGCCAGCAGCCAACAATCTCTGGGACTAGCGGGAGGGAGCGGCACCGGGGAGCTGTTTTTT	CASSQQSLGLAGGSGTGELFF
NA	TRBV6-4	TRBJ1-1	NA	TGTGCCAGCAGTGAAGAGGCGGGGGGCACTGAAGCTTTCTTT	CASSEEAGGTEAFF
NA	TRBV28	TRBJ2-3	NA	TGTGCCAGCAGTCCCCCGACTTTCCCCACCTCGGGTACGCAGTATTTT	CASSPPTFPTSGTQYF
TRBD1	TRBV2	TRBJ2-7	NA	TGTGCCAGCAGTGAGGGGACAGTTCCCTACGAGCAGTACTTC	CASSEGTVPYEQYF
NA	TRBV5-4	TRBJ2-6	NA	TGTGCCAGCCTCGGCTTTGAGGCCAACGTCCTGACTTTC	CASLGFEANVLTF
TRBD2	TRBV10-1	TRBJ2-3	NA	TGCGCCGTTAGACTAGCGGGAGGATTTCCAGATACGCAGTATTTT	CAVRLAGGFPDTQYF
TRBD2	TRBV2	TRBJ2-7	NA	TGTGCCAGCAGTGAACAGGGAGGGGCCTACGAGCAGTACTTC	CASSEQGGAYEQYF
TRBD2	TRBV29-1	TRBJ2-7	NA	TGCAGCGTTGGGTCTAGCGGGAGCCTCGAGCAGTACTTC	CSVGSSGSLEQYF
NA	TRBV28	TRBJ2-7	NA	TGTGCCAGCAGCTCACGGGACGAGCAGTACTTC	CASSSRDEQYF
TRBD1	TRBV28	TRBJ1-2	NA	TGTGCCAGCATGGGTACAGGGGACGGGTATGGCTACACCTTC	CASMGTGDGYGYTF
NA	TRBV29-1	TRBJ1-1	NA	TGCAGCGTTGGTGAAAGGGGGTTGAACACTGAAGCTTTCTTT	CSVGERGLNTEAFF
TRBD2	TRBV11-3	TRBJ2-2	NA	TGTGCCAGCAGCCCAAGACTAGCGGGAGGCACCGGGGAGCTGTTTTTT	CASSPRLAGGTGELFF
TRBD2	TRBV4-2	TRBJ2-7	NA	TGTGCCAGCAGCCAAGATCCGGCGGGAGCCTCGTACGAGCAGTACTTC	CASSQDPAGASYEQYF
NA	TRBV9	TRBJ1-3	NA	TGTGCCAGCAGCCCTCCGTTGGGTAGCTCTGGAAACACCATATATTTT	CASSPPLGSSGNTIYF
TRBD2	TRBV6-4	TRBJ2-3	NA	TGTGCCAGCAGTGACAGAGCGGGGGGTGGCACAGATACGCAGTATTTT	CASSDRAGGGTDTQYF